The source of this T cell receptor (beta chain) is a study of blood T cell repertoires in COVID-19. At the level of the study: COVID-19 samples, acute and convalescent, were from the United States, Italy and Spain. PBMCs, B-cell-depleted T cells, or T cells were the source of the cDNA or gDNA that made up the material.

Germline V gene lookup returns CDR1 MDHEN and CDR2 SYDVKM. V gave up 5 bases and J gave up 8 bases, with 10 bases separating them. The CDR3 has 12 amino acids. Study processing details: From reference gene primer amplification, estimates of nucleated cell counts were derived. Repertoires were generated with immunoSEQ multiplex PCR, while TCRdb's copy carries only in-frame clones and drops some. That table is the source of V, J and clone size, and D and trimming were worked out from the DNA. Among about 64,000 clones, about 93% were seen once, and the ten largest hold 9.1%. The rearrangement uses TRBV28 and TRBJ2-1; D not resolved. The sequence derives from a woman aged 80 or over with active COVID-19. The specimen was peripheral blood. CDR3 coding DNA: TGTGCCAGCAGTCCCAGTCGGGATGAGCAGTTCTTC. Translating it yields CASSPSRDEQFF.